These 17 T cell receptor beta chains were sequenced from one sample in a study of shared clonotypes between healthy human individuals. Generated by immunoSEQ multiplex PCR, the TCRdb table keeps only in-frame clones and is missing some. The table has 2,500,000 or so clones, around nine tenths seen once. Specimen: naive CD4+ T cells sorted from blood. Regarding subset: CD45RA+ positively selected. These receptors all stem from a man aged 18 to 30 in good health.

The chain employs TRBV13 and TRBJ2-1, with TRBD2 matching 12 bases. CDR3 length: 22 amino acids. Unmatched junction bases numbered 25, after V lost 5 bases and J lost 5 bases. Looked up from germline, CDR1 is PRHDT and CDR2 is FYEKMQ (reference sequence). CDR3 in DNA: TGTGCCAGCAGCCTCTTCGTCTATACTCCCCTGACTAGCGGGAGACCAAACAATGAGCAGTTCTTC. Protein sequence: CASSLFVYTPLTSGRPNNEQFF.

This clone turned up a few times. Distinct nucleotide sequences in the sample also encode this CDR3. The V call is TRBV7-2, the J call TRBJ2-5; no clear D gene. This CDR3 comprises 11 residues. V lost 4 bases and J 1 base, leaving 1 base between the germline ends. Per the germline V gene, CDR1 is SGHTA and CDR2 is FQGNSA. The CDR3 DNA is TGTGCCAGCAGCTCCCAAGAGACCCAGTACTTC. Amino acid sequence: CASSSQETQYF.

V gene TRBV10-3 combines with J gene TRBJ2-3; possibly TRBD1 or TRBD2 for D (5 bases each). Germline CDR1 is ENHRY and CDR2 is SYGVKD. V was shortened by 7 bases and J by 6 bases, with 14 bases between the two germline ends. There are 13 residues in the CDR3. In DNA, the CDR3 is TGTGCCATCAAGGGGATTTGGGACGATACGCAGTATTTT. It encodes CAIKGIWDDTQYF.

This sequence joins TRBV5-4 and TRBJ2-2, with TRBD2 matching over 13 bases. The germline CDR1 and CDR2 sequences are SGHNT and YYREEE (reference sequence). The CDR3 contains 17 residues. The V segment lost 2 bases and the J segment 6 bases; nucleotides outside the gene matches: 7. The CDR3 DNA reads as TGTGCCAGCAGCTTTGGCACTAGCGGGAGGGCCCCCGGGGAGCTGTTTTTT. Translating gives CASSFGTSGRAPGELFF.

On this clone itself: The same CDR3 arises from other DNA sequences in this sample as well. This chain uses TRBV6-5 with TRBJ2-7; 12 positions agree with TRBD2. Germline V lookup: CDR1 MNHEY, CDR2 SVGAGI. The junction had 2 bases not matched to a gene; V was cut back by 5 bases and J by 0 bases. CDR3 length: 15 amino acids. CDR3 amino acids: CASSTTSGSSYEQYF. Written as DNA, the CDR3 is TGTGCCAGCAGTACGACTAGCGGGAGCTCCTACGAGCAGTACTTC.

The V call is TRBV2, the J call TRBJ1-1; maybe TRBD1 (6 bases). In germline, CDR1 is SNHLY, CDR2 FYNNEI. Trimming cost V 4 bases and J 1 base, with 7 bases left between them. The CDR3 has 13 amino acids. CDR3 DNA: TGTGCCAGCAGTGTACAGGGGAACACTGAAGCTTTCTTT. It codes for CASSVQGNTEAFF.

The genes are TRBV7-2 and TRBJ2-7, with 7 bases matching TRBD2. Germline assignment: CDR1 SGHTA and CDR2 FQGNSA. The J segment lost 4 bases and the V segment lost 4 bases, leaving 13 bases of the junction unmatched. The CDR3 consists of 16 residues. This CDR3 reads CASSSFLPSGLYEQYF. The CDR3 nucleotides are TGTGCCAGCAGCTCCTTCCTCCCTAGCGGCTTGTACGAGCAGTACTTC. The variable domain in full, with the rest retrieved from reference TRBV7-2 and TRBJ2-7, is GAGVSQSPSNKVTEKGKDVELRCDPISGHTALYWYRQSLGQGLEFLIYFQGNSAPDKSGLPSDRFSAERTGGSVSTLTIQRTQQEDSAVYLCASSSFLPSGLYEQYFGPGTRLTVT.

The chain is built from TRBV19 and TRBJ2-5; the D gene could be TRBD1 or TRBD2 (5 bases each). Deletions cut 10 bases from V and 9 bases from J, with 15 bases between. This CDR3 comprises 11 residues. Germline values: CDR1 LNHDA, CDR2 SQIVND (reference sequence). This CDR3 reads CATIGLGAQYF. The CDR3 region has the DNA TGTGCCACCATCGGCCTGGGGGCCCAGTACTTC.

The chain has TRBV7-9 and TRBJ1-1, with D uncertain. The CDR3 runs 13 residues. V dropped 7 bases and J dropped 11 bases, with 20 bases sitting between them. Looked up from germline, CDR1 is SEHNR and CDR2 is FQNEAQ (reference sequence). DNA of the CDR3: TGTGCCAGCACCTTCACATCGAGTAAGGCCGCTTTCTTT. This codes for CASTFTSSKAAFF.

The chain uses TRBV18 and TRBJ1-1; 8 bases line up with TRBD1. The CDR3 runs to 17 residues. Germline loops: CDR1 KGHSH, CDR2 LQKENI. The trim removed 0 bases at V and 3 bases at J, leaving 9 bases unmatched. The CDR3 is CASSPPRTGGSYTEAFF. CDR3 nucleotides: TGTGCCAGCTCACCACCTCGCACAGGGGGTAGTTACACTGAAGCTTTCTTT.

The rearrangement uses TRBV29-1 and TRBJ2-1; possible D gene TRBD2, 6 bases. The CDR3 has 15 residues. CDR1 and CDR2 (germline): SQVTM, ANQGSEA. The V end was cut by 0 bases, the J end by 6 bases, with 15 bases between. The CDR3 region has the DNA TGCAGCGTTGAAGATCGGGGGAACGTCGGCAATGAGCAGTTCTTC. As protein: CSVEDRGNVGNEQFF.

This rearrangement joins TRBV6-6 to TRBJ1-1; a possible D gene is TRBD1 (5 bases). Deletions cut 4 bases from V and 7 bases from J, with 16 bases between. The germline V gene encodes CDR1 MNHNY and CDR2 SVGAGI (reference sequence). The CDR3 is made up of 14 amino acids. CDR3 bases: TGTGCCAGCAGTTCGGCAGGGATGAGGGGTGAAGCTTTCTTT. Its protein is CASSSAGMRGEAFF.

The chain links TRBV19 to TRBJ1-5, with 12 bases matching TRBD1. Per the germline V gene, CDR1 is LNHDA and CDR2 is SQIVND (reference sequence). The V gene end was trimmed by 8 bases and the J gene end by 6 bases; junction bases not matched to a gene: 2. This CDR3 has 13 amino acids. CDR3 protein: CASGTGGFQPQHF. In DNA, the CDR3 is TGTGCCAGTGGGACAGGGGGCTTTCAGCCCCAGCATTTT.

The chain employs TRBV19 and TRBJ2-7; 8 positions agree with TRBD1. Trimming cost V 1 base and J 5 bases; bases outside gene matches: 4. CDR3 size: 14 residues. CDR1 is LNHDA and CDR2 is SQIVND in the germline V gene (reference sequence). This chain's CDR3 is CASSIGTGFHEQYF. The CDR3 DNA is TGTGCCAGTAGTATAGGGACAGGGTTCCACGAGCAGTACTTC.

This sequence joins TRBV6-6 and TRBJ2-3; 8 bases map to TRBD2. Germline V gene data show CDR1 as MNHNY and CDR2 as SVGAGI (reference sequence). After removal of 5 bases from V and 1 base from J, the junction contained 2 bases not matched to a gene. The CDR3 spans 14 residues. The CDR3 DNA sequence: TGTGCCAGCAGTCCGGGGGGGGGCACAGATACGCAGTATTTT. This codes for CASSPGGGTDTQYF.

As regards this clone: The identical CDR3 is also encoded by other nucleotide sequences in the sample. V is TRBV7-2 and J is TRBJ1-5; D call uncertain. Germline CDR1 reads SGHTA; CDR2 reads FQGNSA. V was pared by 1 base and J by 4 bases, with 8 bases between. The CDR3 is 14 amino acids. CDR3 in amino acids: CASSLGSGNQPQHF. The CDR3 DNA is TGTGCCAGCAGCTTAGGGTCGGGGAATCAGCCCCAGCATTTT. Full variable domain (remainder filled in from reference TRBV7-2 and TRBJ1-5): GAGVSQSPSNKVTEKGKDVELRCDPISGHTALYWYRQSLGQGLEFLIYFQGNSAPDKSGLPSDRFSAERTGGSVSTLTIQRTQQEDSAVYLCASSLGSGNQPQHFGDGTRLSIL.

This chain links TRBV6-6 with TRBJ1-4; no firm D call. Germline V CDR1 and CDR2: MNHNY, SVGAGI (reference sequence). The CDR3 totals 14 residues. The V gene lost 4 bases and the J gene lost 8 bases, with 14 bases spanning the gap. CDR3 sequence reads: CASSSGRVKEKLFF. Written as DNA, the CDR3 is TGTGCCAGCAGTTCGGGGAGGGTTAAGGAAAAACTGTTTTTT.